Each of the 6 T cell receptor beta chains below was sequenced from the same sample in a study of T cells in localized non-small cell lung cancer (dated by TCRdb to 2020 to 2021). Library creation used the immunoSEQ multiplex PCR assay. As stored in TCRdb, this immuneACCESS dataset retains in-frame rearrangements with V and J assigned. A fraction of the clones does not appear; measured against another copy, unresolved V genes explain less than half of the discrepancy, and the remainder lacks a known reason. The sample table contains over 55,000 clones; only one count was recorded for roughly nine tenths of them. The ten largest clones capture nearly 2% of the sample. The sample in question was peripheral blood, obtained before any cancer treatment. These TCRs come from a woman aged 40-70 years with stage I lung adenocarcinoma.

This rearrangement joins TRBV7-2 to TRBJ1-1; 7 bases are shared with TRBD1. Germline V gives CDR1 SGHTA, CDR2 FQGNSA. The CDR3 has 15 amino acids. Losses at the gene ends were 0 bases for V and 5 bases for J; bases not matched to a gene: 6. DNA for the CDR3: TGTGCCAGCAGCTTAGCCCAAACAGGGGAAACTGAAGCTTTCTTT. Translation: CASSLAQTGETEAFF.

The chain employs TRBV7-9 and TRBJ2-3; a possible D gene is TRBD2 (5 bases). Germline assignment: CDR1 SEHNR and CDR2 FQNEAQ (reference sequence). CDR3 length: 13 amino acids. Trimming left V 1 base short and J 4 bases short, with 6 bases between. Written as DNA, the CDR3 is TGTGCCAGCAGCTTAGTACTAGCAGATACGCAGTATTTT. Residues: CASSLVLADTQYF.

This clone was found once. The chain couples TRBV28 to TRBJ2-1, with D perhaps TRBD1 (8 bases). The CDR3 covers 15 residues. Per germline, CDR1 MDHEN and CDR2 SYDVKM. Between the trimmed V and J ends, which lost 4 bases and 2 bases, there was a span of 12 bases. In DNA, the CDR3 is TGTGCCAGCAGTTCACAGGGGGGGCCCTACAATGAGCAGTTCTTC. It specifies CASSSQGGPYNEQFF.

The V call is TRBV27, the J call TRBJ2-7, with D tentatively TRBD1 (5 bases). This CDR3 contains 14 residues. Germline V lookup: CDR1 MNHEY, CDR2 SMNVEV (reference sequence). V was clipped by 1 base and J by 7 bases, with 14 bases between them. The CDR3 nucleotides read TGTGCCAGCAGTTTATGGGCAGGGTTGGGAGAGCAGTACTTC. Protein: CASSLWAGLGEQYF.

The chain recombines TRBV10-1 with TRBJ2-1; D call uncertain. Germline V gives CDR1 WNHNN, CDR2 SYGVQD (reference sequence). V was pared by 3 bases and J by 6 bases, with 6 bases between. This CDR3 contains 12 residues. The CDR3 sequence: CASSDPRNEQFF. DNA for the CDR3: TGCGCCAGCAGTGACCCACGCAATGAGCAGTTCTTC.

The V call is TRBV10-1, the J call TRBJ2-3; no firm D call. Trimming stripped 3 bases from V and 4 bases from J, with 11 bases between. Germline V CDR1 and CDR2: WNHNN, SYGVQD (reference sequence). This CDR3 has 14 residues. This CDR3 is CASSEYLVPDTQYF. CDR3 nucleotides: TGCGCCAGCAGTGAATATCTCGTTCCAGATACGCAGTATTTT.